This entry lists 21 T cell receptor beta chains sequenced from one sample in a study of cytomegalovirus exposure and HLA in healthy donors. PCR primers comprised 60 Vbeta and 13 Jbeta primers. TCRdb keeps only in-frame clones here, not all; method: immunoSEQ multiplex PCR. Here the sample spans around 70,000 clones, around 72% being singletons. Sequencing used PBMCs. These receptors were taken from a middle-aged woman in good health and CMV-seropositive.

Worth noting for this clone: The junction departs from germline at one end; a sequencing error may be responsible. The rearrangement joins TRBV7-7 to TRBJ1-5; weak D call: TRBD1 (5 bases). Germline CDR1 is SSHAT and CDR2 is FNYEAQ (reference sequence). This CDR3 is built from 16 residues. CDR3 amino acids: CASSLRGWIPNQPQHF. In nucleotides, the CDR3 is TGTGCTAGCAGCTTAAGGGGTTGGATCCCCAATCAGCCCCAGCATTTT.

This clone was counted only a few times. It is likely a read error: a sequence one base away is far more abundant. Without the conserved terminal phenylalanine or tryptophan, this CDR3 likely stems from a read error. The CDR3 DNA sequence: TGTGCCACCAAGATCCCGGGAGGGGGTGAAAAACTGTTTTTG. Its protein is CATKIPGGGEKLFL. V usage is TRBV10-3 and J usage is TRBJ1-4; tentatively, D is TRBD1 (6 bases). Germline V gene lookup returns CDR1 ENHRY and CDR2 SYGVKD. The CDR3 runs to 14 residues. Trimming stripped 10 bases from V and 7 bases from J, with 19 bases between.

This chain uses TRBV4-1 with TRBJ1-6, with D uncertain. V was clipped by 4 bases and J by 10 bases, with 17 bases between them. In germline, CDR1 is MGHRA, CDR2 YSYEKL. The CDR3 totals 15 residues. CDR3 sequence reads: CASSLTPDTVSPLHF. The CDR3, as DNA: TGCGCCAGCAGCCTAACCCCTGACACGGTCTCACCCCTCCACTTT.

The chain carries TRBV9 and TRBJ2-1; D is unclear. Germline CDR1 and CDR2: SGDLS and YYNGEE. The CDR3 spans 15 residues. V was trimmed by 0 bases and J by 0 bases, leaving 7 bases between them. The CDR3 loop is CASSVEIVSYNEQFF. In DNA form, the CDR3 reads TGTGCCAGCAGCGTAGAAATAGTCTCCTACAATGAGCAGTTCTTC.

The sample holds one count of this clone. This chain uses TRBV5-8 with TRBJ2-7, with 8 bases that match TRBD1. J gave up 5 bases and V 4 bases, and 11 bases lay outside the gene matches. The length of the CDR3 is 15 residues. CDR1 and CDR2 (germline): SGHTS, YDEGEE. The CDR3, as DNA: TGTGCCAGCAGCCGGATGGGCAGGGGGCCCCACGAGCAGTACTTC. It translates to CASSRMGRGPHEQYF.

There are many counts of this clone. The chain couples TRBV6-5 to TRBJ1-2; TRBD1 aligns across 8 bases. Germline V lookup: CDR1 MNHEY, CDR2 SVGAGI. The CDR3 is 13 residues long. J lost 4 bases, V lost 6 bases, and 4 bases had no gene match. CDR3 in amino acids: CASRKQGGYGYTF. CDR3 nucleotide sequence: TGTGCCAGCAGAAAACAGGGGGGCTATGGCTACACCTTC.

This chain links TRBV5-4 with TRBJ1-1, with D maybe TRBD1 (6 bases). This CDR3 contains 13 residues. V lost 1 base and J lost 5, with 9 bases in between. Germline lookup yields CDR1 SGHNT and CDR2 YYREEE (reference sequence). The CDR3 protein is CASSLQGLTEAFF. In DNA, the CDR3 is TGTGCCAGCAGCTTGCAGGGGTTGACTGAAGCTTTCTTT.

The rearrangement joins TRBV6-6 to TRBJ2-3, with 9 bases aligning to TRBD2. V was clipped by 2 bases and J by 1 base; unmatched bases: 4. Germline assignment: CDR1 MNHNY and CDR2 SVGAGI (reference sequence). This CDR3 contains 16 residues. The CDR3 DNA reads TGTGCCAGCAGTTACGAATGGACTAGCGGCACAGATACGCAGTATTTT. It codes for CASSYEWTSGTDTQYF.

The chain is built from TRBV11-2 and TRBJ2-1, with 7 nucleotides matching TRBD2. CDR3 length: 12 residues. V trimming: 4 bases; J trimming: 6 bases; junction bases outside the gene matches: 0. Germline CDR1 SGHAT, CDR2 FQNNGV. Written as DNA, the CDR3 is TGTGCCAGCAGCTGGGGGGGCAATGAGCAGTTCTTC. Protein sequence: CASSWGGNEQFF. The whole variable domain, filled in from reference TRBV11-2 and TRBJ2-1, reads EAGVAQSPRYKIIEKRQSVAFWCNPISGHATLYWYQQILGQGPKLLIQFQNNGVVDDSQLPKDRFSAERLKGVDSTLKIQPAKLEDSAVYLCASSWGGNEQFFGPGTRLTVL.

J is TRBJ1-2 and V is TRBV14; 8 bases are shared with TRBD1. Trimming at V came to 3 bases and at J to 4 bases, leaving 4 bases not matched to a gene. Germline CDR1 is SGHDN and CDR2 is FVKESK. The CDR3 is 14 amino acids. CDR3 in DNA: TGTGCCAGCAGCCACTACAGGGGGAGCTATGGCTACACCTTC. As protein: CASSHYRGSYGYTF.

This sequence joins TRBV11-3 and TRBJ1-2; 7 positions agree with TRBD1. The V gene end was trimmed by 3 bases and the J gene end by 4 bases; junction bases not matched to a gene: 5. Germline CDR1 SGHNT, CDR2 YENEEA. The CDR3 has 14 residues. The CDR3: CASSFMTGSYGYTF. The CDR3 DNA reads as TGTGCCAGCAGCTTTATGACAGGGAGCTATGGCTACACCTTC.

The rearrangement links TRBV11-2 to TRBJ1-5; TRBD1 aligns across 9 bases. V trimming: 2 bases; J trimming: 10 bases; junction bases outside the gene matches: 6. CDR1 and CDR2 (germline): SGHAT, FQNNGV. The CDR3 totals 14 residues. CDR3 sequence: CASSLRTGDSPQHF. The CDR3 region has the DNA TGTGCCAGCAGCTTACGGACAGGGGATAGTCCCCAGCATTTT.

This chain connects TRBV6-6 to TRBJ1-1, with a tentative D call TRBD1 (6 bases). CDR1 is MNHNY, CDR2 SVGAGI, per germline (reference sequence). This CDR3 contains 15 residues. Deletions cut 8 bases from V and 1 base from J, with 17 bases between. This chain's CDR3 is CASSPTGGRNTEAFF. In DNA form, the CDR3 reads TGTGCCAGCTCCCCCACGGGGGGCCGGAACACTGAAGCTTTCTTT.

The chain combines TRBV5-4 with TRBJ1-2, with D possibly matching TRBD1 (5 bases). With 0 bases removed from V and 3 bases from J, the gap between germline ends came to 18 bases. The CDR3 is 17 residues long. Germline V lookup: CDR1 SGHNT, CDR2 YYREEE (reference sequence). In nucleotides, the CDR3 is TGTGCCAGCAGCTTGGGGGGAGGAGGACCGGGGGACTATGGCTACACCTTC. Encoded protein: CASSLGGGGPGDYGYTF.

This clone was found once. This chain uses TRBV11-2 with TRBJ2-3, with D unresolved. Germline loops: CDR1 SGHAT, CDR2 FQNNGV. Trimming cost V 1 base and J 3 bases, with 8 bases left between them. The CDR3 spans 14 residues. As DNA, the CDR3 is TGTGCCAGCAGCTTAGCCGACTCAACAGATACGCAGTATTTT. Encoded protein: CASSLADSTDTQYF.

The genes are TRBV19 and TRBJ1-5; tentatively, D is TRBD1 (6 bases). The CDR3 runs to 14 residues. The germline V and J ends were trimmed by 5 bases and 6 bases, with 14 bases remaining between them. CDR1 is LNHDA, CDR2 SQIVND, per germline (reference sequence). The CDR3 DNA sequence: TGTGCCAGTAGTCTTGGACAGCCCCCTCAGCCCCAGCATTTT. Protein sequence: CASSLGQPPQPQHF.

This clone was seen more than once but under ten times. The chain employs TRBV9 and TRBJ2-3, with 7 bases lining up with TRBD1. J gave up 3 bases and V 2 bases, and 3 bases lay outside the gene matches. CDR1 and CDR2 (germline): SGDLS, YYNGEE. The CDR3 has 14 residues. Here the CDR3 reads CASSVGTATDTQYF. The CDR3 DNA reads TGTGCCAGCAGCGTTGGGACAGCTACAGATACGCAGTATTTT. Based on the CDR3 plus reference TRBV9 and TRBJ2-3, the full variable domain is DSGVTQTPKHLITATGQRVTLRCSPRSGDLSVYWYQQSLDQGLQFLIQYYNGEERAKGNILERFSAQQFPDLHSELNLSSLELGDSALYFCASSVGTATDTQYFGPGTRLTVL.

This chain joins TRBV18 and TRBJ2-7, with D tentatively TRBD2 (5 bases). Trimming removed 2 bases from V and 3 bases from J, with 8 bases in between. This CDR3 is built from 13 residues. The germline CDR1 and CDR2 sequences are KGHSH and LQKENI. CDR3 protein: CASSPWGVYEQYF. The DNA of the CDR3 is TGTGCCAGCTCACCATGGGGAGTCTACGAGCAGTACTTC.

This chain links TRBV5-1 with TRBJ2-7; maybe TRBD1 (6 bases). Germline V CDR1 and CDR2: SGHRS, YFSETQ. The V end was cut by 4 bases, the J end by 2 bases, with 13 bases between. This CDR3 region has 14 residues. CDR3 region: CASSLDRRAYEQYF. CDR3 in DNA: TGCGCCAGCAGCCTCGACAGGAGAGCCTACGAGCAGTACTTC.

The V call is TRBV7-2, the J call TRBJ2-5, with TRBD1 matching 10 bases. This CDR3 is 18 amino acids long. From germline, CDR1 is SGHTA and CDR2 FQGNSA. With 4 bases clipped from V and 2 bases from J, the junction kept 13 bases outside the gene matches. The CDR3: CASSSIAGGTGVQETQYF. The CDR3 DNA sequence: TGTGCCAGCAGCTCAATTGCGGGCGGGACAGGGGTGCAAGAGACCCAGTACTTC.

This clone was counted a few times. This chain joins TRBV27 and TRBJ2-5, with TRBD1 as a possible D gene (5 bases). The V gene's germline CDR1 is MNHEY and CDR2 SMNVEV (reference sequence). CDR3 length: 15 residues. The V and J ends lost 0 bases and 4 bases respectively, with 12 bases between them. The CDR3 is CASSLSWGQLETQYF. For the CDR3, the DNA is TGTGCCAGCAGTTTATCGTGGGGCCAGTTAGAGACCCAGTACTTC.